In this sample, the clone carrying this T cell receptor (beta chain) turned up many times. Its antigen is unknown. The CDR3 has 16 amino acids. Trimming stripped 5 bases from V and 0 bases from J, with 16 bases between. The germline V gene has CDR1 MNHEY and CDR2 SVGEGT. This entry is derived from a study of tumor-infiltrating lymphocytes in primary liver carcinoma. Study conclusions and caveats: A fraction of only about 7-24% of top clones appeared in all five tumor regions. Tumor-adjacent and tumor-blood pairs shared a smaller degree of overlap than tumor region pairs.

It was from approximately 20-30 mg of unsorted bulk tissue that RNA and DNA were co-extracted. TCR beta cDNA was made from around 460 ng total RNA with a constant-region primer. Three rounds of nested multiplex PCR with slightly modified ARM-PCR produced TCR beta libraries. PCR rounds one and two used TRBV1-TRBV30 forward primers with a C-beta reverse primer for 10 cycles each. MiXCR was run by TCRdb on the multiplex PCR reads, yielding one entry per CDR3 protein. Of 100,000 to 150,000 distinct CDR3 sequences listed, roughly three fifths are singletons. Sequencing was performed on liver tumor tissue from sampling region 3. Subset given: tumor region T3, left-lateral pole. This TCR was sampled from a woman aged 55 to 70 with primary liver carcinoma and hepatitis B virus infection. This sequence joins TRBV6-2 or TRBV6-3 and TRBJ1-1; a weak D match, TRBD1 (5 bases). The CDR3 DNA is TGTGCCAGCAGTAGGATCGGGACGGGGATGAACACTGAAGCTTTCTTT. Protein: CASSRIGTGMNTEAFF.